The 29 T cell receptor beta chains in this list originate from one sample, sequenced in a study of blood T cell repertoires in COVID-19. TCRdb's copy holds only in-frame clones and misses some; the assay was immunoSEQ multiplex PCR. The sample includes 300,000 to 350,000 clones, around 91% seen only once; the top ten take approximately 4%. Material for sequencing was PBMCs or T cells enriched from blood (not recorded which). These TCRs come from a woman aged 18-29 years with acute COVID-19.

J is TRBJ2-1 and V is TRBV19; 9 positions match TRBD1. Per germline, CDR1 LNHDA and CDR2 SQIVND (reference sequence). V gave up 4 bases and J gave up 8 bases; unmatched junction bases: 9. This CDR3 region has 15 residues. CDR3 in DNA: TGTGCCAGTAGTACCCGGGACAGGGTTCTGGATGAGCAGTTCTTC. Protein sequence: CASSTRDRVLDEQFF.

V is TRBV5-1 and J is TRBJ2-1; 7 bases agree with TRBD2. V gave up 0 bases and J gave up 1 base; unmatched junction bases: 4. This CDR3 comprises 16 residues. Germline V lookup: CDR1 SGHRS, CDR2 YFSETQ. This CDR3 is CASSLAGGGSYNEQFF. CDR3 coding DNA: TGCGCCAGCAGCTTGGCCGGCGGGGGATCCTACAATGAGCAGTTCTTC.

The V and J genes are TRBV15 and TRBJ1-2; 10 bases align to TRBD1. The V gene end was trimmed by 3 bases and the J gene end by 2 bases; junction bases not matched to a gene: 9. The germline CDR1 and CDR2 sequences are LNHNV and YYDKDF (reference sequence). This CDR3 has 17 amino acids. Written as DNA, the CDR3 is TGTGCCACCAGCAGCCGGTTAGGGACAGGGGACAACTATGGCTACACCTTC. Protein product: CATSSRLGTGDNYGYTF.

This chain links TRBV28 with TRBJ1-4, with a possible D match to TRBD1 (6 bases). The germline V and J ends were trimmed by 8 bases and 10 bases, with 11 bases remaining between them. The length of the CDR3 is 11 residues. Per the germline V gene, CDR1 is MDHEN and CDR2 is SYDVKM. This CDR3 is CASGGEGKLFF. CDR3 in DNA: TGTGCCAGCGGGGGCGAGGGAAAACTGTTTTTT.

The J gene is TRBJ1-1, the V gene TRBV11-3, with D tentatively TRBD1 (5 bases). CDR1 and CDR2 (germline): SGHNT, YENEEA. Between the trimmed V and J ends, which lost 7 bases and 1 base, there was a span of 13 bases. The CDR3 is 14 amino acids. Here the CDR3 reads CASTSTVTNTEAFF. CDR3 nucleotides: TGTGCCAGCACCTCGACAGTAACGAACACTGAAGCTTTCTTT.

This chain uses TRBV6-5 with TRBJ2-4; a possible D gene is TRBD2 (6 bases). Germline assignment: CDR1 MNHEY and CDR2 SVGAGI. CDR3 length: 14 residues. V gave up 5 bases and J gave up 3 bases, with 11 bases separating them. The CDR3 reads CASSRPGGKNIQYF. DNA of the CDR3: TGTGCCAGCAGTCGCCCCGGGGGCAAAAACATTCAGTACTTC.

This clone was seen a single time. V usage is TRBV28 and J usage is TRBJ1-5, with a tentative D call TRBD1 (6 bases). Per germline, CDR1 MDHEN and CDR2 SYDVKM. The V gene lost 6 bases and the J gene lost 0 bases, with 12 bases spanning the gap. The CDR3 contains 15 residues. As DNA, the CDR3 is TGTGCCAGCAGCACCCAGGGGTATAGCAATCAGCCCCAGCATTTT. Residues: CASSTQGYSNQPQHF. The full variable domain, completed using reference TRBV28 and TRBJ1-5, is DVKVTQSSRYLVKRTGEKVFLECVQDMDHENMFWYRQDPGLGLRLIYFSYDVKMKEKGDIPEGYSVSREKKERFSLILESASTNQTSMYLCASSTQGYSNQPQHFGDGTRLSIL.

The DNA of the CDR3 is TGTGCCAGCAGTGAAGGGGACAGACTTAATGAAAAACTGTTTTTT. This gives the protein CASSEGDRLNEKLFF. This chain links TRBV2 with TRBJ1-4; TRBD1 agrees at 7 bases. From germline, CDR1 is SNHLY and CDR2 FYNNEI. The CDR3 totals 15 residues. V dropped 1 base and J dropped 4; count of bases not matched to a gene: 3.

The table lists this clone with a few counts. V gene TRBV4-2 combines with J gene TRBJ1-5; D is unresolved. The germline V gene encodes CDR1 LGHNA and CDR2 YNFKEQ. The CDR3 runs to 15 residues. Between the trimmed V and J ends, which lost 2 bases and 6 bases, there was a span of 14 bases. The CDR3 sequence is CASSQTGILAQPQHF. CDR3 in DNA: TGTGCCAGCAGCCAAACGGGTATACTGGCTCAGCCCCAGCATTTT.

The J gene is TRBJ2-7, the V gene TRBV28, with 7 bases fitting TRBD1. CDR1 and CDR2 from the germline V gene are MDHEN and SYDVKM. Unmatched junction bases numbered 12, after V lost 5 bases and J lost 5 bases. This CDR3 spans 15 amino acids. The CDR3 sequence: CASSKPTGVIDEQYF. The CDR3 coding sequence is TGTGCCAGCAGTAAACCTACAGGGGTGATCGACGAGCAGTACTTC.

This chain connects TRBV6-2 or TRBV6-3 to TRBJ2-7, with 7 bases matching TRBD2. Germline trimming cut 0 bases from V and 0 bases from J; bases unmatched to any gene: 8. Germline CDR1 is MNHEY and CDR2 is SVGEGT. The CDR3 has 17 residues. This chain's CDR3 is CASSYSLLAASSYEQYF. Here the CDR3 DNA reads TGTGCCAGCAGTTACTCGTTGCTAGCGGCAAGCTCCTACGAGCAGTACTTC.

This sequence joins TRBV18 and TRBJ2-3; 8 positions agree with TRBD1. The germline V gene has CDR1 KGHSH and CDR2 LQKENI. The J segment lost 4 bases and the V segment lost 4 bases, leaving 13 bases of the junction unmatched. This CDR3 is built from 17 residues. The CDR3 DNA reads TGTGCCAGCTCACATGGACAGGGTACATTTAGGGCAGATACGCAGTATTTT. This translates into CASSHGQGTFRADTQYF.

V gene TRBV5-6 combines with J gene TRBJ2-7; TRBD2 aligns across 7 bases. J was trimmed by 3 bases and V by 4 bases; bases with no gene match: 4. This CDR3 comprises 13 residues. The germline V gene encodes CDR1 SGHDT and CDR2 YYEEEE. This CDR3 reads CASSPGTNYEQYF. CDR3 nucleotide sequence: TGTGCCAGCAGCCCGGGGACTAACTACGAGCAGTACTTC.

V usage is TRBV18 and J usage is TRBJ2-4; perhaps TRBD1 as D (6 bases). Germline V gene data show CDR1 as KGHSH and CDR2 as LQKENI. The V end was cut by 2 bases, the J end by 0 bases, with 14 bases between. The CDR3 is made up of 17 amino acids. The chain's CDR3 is CASSPVGQSKAKNIQYF. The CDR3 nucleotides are TGTGCCAGCTCACCAGTAGGACAGTCCAAAGCCAAAAACATTCAGTACTTC.

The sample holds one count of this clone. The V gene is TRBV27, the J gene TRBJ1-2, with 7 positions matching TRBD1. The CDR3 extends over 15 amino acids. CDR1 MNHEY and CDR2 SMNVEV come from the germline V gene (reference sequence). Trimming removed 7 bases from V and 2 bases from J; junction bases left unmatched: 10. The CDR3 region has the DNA TGTGCCAGCACCCAGACCCCGACAGGGAACTATGGCTACACCTTC. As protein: CASTQTPTGNYGYTF.

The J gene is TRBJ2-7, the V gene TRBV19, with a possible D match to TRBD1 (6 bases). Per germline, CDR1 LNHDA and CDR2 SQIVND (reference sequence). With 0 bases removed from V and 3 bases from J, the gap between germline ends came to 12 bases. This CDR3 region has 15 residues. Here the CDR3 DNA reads TGTGCCAGTAGTATAGAAGGGGGACACATCTACGAGCAGTACTTC. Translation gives CASSIEGGHIYEQYF.

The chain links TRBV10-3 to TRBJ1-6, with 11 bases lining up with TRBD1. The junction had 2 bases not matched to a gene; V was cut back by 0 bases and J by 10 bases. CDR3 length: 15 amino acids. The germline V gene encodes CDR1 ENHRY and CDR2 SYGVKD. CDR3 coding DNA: TGTGCCATCAGTGAGTCGGGACAGGGGGGGTCACCCCTCCACTTT. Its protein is CAISESGQGGSPLHF.

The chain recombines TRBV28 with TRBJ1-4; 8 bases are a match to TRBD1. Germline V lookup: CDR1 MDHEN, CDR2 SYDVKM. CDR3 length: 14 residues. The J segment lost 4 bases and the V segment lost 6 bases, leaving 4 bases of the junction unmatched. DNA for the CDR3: TGTGCCAGCAGACCGGGACAGGATAATGAAAAACTGTTTTTT. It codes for CASRPGQDNEKLFF. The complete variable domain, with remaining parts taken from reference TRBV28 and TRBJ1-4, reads DVKVTQSSRYLVKRTGEKVFLECVQDMDHENMFWYRQDPGLGLRLIYFSYDVKMKEKGDIPEGYSVSREKKERFSLILESASTNQTSMYLCASRPGQDNEKLFFGSGTQLSVL.

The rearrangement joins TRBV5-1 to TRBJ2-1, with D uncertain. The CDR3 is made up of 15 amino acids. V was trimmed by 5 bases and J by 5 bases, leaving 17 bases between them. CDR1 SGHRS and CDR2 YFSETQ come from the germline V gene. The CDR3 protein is CASRLLYLRHNEQFF. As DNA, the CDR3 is TGCGCCAGCAGATTACTATACCTCAGACACAATGAGCAGTTCTTC.

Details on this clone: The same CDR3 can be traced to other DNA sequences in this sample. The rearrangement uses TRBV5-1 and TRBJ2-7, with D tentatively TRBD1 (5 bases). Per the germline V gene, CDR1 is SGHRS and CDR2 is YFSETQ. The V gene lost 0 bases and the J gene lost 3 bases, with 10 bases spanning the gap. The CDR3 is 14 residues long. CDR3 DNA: TGCGCCAGCAGCTTGGAAGGTCAGGGCTACGAGCAGTACTTC. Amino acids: CASSLEGQGYEQYF.

The CDR3, as DNA: TGTGCCAGCAGCCGTCAAGAGACCCAGTACTTC. Protein: CASSRQETQYF. The rearrangement joins TRBV7-6 to TRBJ2-5, with D hard to call. Trimming removed 5 bases from V and 2 bases from J, with 3 bases in between. The CDR3 is 11 residues long. Germline-derived CDR1 and CDR2 are SGHVS and FNYEAQ. The full variable domain, in which reference TRBV7-6 and TRBJ2-5 provide the parts outside the CDR3, is GAGVSQSPRYKVTKRGQDVALRCDPISGHVSLYWYRQALGQGPEFLTYFNYEAQQDKSGLPNDRFSAERPEGSISTLTIQRTEQRDSAMYRCASSRQETQYFGPGTRLLVL.

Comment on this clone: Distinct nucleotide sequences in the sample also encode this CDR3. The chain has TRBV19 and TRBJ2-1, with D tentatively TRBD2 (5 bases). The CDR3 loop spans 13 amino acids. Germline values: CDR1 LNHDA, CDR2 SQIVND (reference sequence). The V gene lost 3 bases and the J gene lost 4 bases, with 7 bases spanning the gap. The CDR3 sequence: CASSIGLYNEQFF. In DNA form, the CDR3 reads TGTGCCAGTAGTATTGGACTTTACAATGAGCAGTTCTTC.

The chain's CDR3 is CASSSPQAAFYEQYF. In DNA, the CDR3 is TGTGCCAGCAGTTCTCCTCAAGCGGCTTTCTACGAGCAGTACTTC. The chain couples TRBV27 to TRBJ2-7, with D possibly matching TRBD2 (5 bases). Germline-derived CDR1 and CDR2 are MNHEY and SMNVEV (reference sequence). The V and J ends lost 4 bases and 3 bases respectively, with 16 bases between them. This CDR3 spans 15 amino acids.

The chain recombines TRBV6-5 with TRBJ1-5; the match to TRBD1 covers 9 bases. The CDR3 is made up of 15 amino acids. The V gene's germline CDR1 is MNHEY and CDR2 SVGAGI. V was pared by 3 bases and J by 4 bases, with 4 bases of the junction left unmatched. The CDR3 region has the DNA TGTGCCAGCAGTTATATGGGACAGGGTAATCAGCCCCAGCATTTT. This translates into CASSYMGQGNQPQHF.

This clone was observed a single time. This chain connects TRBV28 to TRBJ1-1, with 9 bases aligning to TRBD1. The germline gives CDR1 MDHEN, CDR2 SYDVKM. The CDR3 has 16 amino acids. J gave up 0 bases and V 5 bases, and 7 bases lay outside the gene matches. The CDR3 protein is CASSPPGTGMNTEAFF. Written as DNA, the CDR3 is TGTGCCAGCAGTCCCCCGGGGACAGGGATGAACACTGAAGCTTTCTTT.

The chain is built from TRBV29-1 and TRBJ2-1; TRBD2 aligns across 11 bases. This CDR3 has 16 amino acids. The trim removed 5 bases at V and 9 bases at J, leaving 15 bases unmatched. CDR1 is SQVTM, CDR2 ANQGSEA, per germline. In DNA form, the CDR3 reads TGCAGCGTTTTTCGCGGCCTGACTAGCGGGATTGGTGAGCAGTTCTTC. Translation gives CSVFRGLTSGIGEQFF.

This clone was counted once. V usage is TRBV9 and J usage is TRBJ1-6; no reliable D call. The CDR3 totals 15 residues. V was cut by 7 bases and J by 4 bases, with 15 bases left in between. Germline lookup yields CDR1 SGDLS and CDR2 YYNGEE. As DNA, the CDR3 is TGTGCCAGCCGACGCCACGACGGGTATAATTCACCCCTCCACTTT. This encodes CASRRHDGYNSPLHF.

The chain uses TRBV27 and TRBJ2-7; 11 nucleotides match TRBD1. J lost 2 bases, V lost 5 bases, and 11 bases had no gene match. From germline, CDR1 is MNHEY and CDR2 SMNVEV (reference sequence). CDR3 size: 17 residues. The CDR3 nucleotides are TGTGCCAGCAGTACGAAAAGCCTGGGACAGGGGGCCTACGAGCAGTACTTC. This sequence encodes CASSTKSLGQGAYEQYF.

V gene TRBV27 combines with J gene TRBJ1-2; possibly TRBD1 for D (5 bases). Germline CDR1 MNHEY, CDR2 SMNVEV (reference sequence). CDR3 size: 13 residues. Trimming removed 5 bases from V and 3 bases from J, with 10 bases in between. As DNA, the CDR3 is TGTGCCAGCAGTAAGACAGATTACTATGGCTACACCTTC. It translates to CASSKTDYYGYTF.